This TCR beta chain was identified during a study of T cells in women clearing cervical HPV infection (dated by TCRdb to the late 2010s). Broadly, across the study: Cases were 25 women with histologically confirmed HPV16-related CIN3 or worse, including a couple of invasive cancers. For cases, a median interval of roughly 150 days, with an interquartile range of 90 to 200 days, was observed between lesion detection and blood sampling. Cases had a median age of 34 years and controls had a median age of around 40, with no significant differences in baseline characteristics. Since only a few of the women had HLA typing available, the possibility that HLA type was acting as a confounder could not be ruled out. Controls were over 20 women whose single incident HPV16 infection cleared within 12 months without precancer or cancer developing. The parent cohort enrolled about 10,000 women aged 18 or older in Guanacaste, Costa Rica, in about 1993 to 1995 and followed the women for six to eight years. Five blinded duplicates per group were added as quality controls, so that roughly 60 samples were obtained: some 50 participants and 10 replicates. Nested within Costa Rica's Guanacaste HPV Natural History Study, an exploratory proof-of-principle case-control study compared TCR repertoires across cervical HPV16 outcomes. Cases were matched to controls by age within five years and by the year the sample was collected. Case blood was taken at the visit when the lesion was first identified, whereas control blood was taken when infection was no longer detected.

Per the germline V gene (reference sequence), DFQATT is the CDR1 and SNEGSKA is the CDR2. Trimming removed 5 bases from V and 6 bases from J; the gene matches leave 13 bases unexplained. Reading from cysteine to phenylalanine, the CDR3 counts 15 amino acids. Part of the CDR3 DNA is given, 36 bases translated from base 1. In the case of this clone: Its antigen remains unidentified. The read comes to an end 3 residues before the CDR3 does, leaving the germline J gene to fill in the end.

Overall study outcomes, separate from this receptor: TCR repertoire richness was significantly higher in CIN3+ cases than in controls across sequencing depths, while evenness did not differ. Because the number of T cells in each sample was unknown, differences in richness could reflect differing T-cell content rather than repertoire biology. TRBV6-7 relative abundance was lower in cases than in controls (around 0.11% versus 0.15%; Bonferroni P = 0.0008). Random forest classifiers combining richness and V gene abundances distinguished cases from controls with an estimated AUC of roughly 0.8. Because of the cross-sectional design, the study could not determine whether the associations came before infection or resulted from infection, and neither effector/memory subsets nor HPV-specific T cells were isolated.

The immunoSEQ assay used multiplex PCR to amplify TCR beta CDR3 regions from an average of about 1,200 ng of genomic DNA per sample. Primer bias was corrected in the assay by using a complete synthetic TCR repertoire to establish an amplification baseline. The amplicons were sequenced using the Illumina platform. On the study's bioinformatics: Error correction of the sequences involved clustering with frequency ratios plus a modified nearest-neighbor algorithm, after which the sequences were analyzed in the immunoSEQ Analyzer using IMGT gene definitions. At each rarefaction depth, TCR richness and evenness were averaged across 20 rarefaction repeats, and samples with fewer sequences than that depth were excluded. Relative abundances of V, D and J genes were compared between groups using Wilcoxon rank sum tests, with FDR correction applied. An intraclass correlation of about 96% for TCR richness and an average of roughly 76% across about 66 gene segments were obtained from the blinded duplicates. In its TCRdb copy, this immuneACCESS table keeps in-frame sequences only and misses some clones. Where compared with another copy, unresolved V genes explain less than half of these, and the others have no known cause. The V and J calls and clone size come from that table; D and trimming were worked out from the DNA. The table for this sample shows about 16,000 clones. The ten largest clones capture 7.2% of the sample.

Every participant had a single incident cervical HPV16 infection, and women with prevalent HPV16 infections were excluded. Cervical HPV DNA was detected by MY09/MY11 PCR and genotyped by dot-blot hybridization. More than 14 mL of heparinized blood were centrifuged, and the buffy coat was split into aliquots, frozen at -30 degrees C, and then kept at -80 degrees C. QIAGEN kits were used to extract genomic DNA from the buffy coat specimens. Sequencing was carried out using blood buffy coat. This sequence originates from a woman between 18 and 70 years old with a cervical HPV16 infection that either progressed to CIN3+ or cleared (not recorded which). This receptor chain uses TRBV20-1 and TRBJ2-1; 7 of the junction bases match TRBD1. The CDR3 corresponds to CSADRTGSQFNEQFF. The sequenced CDR3 bases are TGCAGTGCTGACCGGACAGGATCCCAGTTCAATGAG.